The 28 T cell receptor beta chains presented below share a single source sample, sequenced in a study of blood T cell repertoires in COVID-19. TCRdb's table, derived via immunoSEQ multiplex PCR, lists solely in-frame clones and lacks some. The table lists about 120,000 clones, around four fifths of them singletons. Sequenced sample: peripheral blood. All receptors come from a man aged 25-45 years with acute or convalescent COVID-19.

The chain has TRBV27 and TRBJ1-2; maybe TRBD1 (5 bases). CDR1 and CDR2 (germline): MNHEY, SMNVEV (reference sequence). This CDR3 contains 13 residues. The germline V and J ends were trimmed by 1 base and 6 bases, with 9 bases remaining between them. Here the CDR3 reads CASSLYGADGYTF. The CDR3 nucleotides are TGTGCCAGCAGTTTATATGGGGCCGATGGCTACACCTTC.

The CDR3: CASSPTLDPNEQFF. In DNA form, the CDR3 reads TGCGCCAGCAGCCCTACCCTCGATCCCAATGAGCAGTTCTTC. This chain uses TRBV10-2 with TRBJ2-1; D remains unclear. CDR3 length: 14 amino acids. The V gene's germline CDR1 is WSHSY and CDR2 SAAADI. The V gene lost 6 bases and the J gene lost 6 bases, with 15 bases spanning the gap.

This clone appeared a few times. V and J are TRBV5-1 and TRBJ2-1; 7 bases are shared with TRBD2. The germline gives CDR1 SGHRS, CDR2 YFSETQ. J was trimmed by 4 bases and V by 2 bases; bases with no gene match: 9. The CDR3 spans 16 residues. The CDR3 loop is CASSFSSGGPYNEQFF. The DNA of the CDR3 is TGCGCCAGCAGCTTTTCTTCGGGGGGACCTTACAATGAGCAGTTCTTC.

The rearrangement joins TRBV7-2 to TRBJ2-7; a possible D gene is TRBD1 (6 bases). The CDR3 spans 15 residues. V lost 1 base to trimming and J lost 2 bases, with 12 bases between them. CDR1 and CDR2 from the germline V gene are SGHTA and FQGNSA. The CDR3 sequence: CASSLGGQVPYEQYV. CDR3 coding DNA: TGTGCCAGCAGCTTAGGGGGGCAGGTGCCCTACGAGCAGTACGTC.

This clone has more than one count but fewer than ten. The J gene is TRBJ2-2, the V gene TRBV7-9; D possibly corresponds to TRBD2 (6 bases). The V gene lost 5 bases and the J gene lost 5 bases, with 12 bases spanning the gap. The CDR3 is 14 residues long. Germline V CDR1 and CDR2: SEHNR, FQNEAQ (reference sequence). CDR3 protein: CASSAEGITGELFF. The CDR3 DNA reads as TGTGCCAGCAGCGCGGAGGGGATAACCGGGGAGCTGTTTTTT.

The V and J genes are TRBV19 and TRBJ1-3, with D possibly matching TRBD1 (5 bases). The CDR3 extends over 13 amino acids. In germline, CDR1 is LNHDA, CDR2 SQIVND (reference sequence). With 4 bases removed from V and 3 bases from J, the gap between germline ends came to 7 bases. The CDR3 here is CASSTGDGNTIYF. As DNA, the CDR3 is TGTGCCAGTAGTACGGGGGATGGAAACACCATATATTTT.

The rearrangement joins TRBV4-1 to TRBJ1-1; D is unclear. The length of the CDR3 is 15 residues. The V gene lost 1 base and the J gene lost 0 bases, with 9 bases spanning the gap. In germline, CDR1 is MGHRA, CDR2 YSYEKL. CDR3 residues: CASSQGAGLNTEAFF. Here the CDR3 DNA reads TGCGCCAGCAGCCAAGGGGCAGGTCTGAACACTGAAGCTTTCTTT.

The V call is TRBV7-8, the J call TRBJ1-1; possibly TRBD1 for D (6 bases). This CDR3 spans 15 amino acids. Trimming cost V 5 bases and J 3 bases, with 16 bases left between them. The V gene's germline CDR1 is SGHVS and CDR2 FQNEAQ. The CDR3 nucleotides are TGTGCCAGCAGCCCCCGGCGCGGGGGCGACACTGAAGCTTTCTTT. As protein: CASSPRRGGDTEAFF.

This clone has only one observation. J is TRBJ2-1 and V is TRBV30; 11 positions agree with TRBD2. This CDR3 spans 16 amino acids. Trimming took 5 bases from V and 8 from J; bases not matched to a gene: 14. CDR1 is GTSNPN, CDR2 SVGIG, per germline (reference sequence). This chain's CDR3 is CAWGEGLAAVGDEQFF. The CDR3 DNA reads TGTGCCTGGGGTGAGGGACTAGCGGCCGTTGGGGATGAGCAGTTCTTC.

The V call is TRBV6-6, the J call TRBJ2-3; 8 bases are a match to TRBD1. V shed 6 bases, J shed 1 base, and the junction held 6 bases outside the gene matches. Germline CDR1 is MNHNY and CDR2 is SVGAGI (reference sequence). The CDR3 sequence is 15 residues long. The CDR3 coding sequence is TGTGCCAGCAGGACGCAGGGGGCAGGCACAGATACGCAGTATTTT. Its translation is CASRTQGAGTDTQYF.

The chain uses TRBV7-9 and TRBJ1-2; D possibly corresponds to TRBD1 (6 bases). This CDR3 contains 16 residues. The V gene's germline CDR1 is SEHNR and CDR2 FQNEAQ (reference sequence). Trimming took off 1 base at V and 4 bases at J, with 16 bases between the two ends. The CDR3 loop is CASSLVSYRDLYGYTF. The DNA for the CDR3 is TGTGCCAGCAGCTTAGTAAGCTACAGGGACCTCTATGGCTACACCTTC.

The chain recombines TRBV29-1 with TRBJ1-1; D ambiguous. The V gene's germline CDR1 is SQVTM and CDR2 ANQGSEA. Trimming cost V 7 bases and J 1 base, with 10 bases left between them. This CDR3 contains 12 residues. CDR3 DNA: TGCAGCGGAAGGGAGGGGAACACTGAAGCTTTCTTT. Residues: CSGREGNTEAFF.

About this clone: Sequence at one end of the junction differs from germline and may be a read error. The chain carries TRBV7-7 and TRBJ2-2, with TRBD2 matching over 12 bases. The germline V gene encodes CDR1 SSHAT and CDR2 FNYEAQ (reference sequence). The CDR3 totals 18 residues. The CDR3: CASSPWPSGGADTGELFF. The CDR3, as DNA: TGTGCTAGCAGCCCCTGGCCTAGCGGGGGGGCTGACACCGGGGAGCTGTTTTTT.

This clone showed up just once. The chain couples TRBV5-1 to TRBJ2-5; D gene unclear. Per germline, CDR1 SGHRS and CDR2 YFSETQ. This CDR3 is built from 13 residues. Between the trimmed V and J ends, which lost 4 bases and 4 bases, there was a span of 11 bases. The CDR3 DNA sequence: TGCGCCAGCAGCACCACTTCAGGAGAGACCCAGTACTTC. Translation: CASSTTSGETQYF.

This chain connects TRBV6-5 to TRBJ2-3; 7 bases match TRBD2. Unmatched junction bases numbered 1, after V lost 8 bases and J lost 2 bases. The germline V gene encodes CDR1 MNHEY and CDR2 SVGAGI. This CDR3 comprises 12 residues. The CDR3 loop reads CASERDTDTQYF. DNA of the CDR3: TGTGCCAGCGAGCGGGACACAGATACGCAGTATTTT.

In this sample, this clone turned up once. The chain joins TRBV3-1 (or the pseudogene TRBV3-2) to TRBJ1-1; D is possibly TRBD1 (5 bases). The CDR3 has 18 residues. The germline V and J ends were trimmed by 6 bases and 3 bases, with 26 bases remaining between them. Germline V gives CDR1 LGHDT, CDR2 YNNKEL (reference sequence). The CDR3 is CASRPEERHGRVDTEAFF. CDR3 nucleotides: TGTGCCAGCAGGCCCGAAGAAAGGCACGGCAGGGTGGACACTGAAGCTTTCTTT.

The rearrangement joins TRBV5-4 to TRBJ2-1; TRBD1 agrees at 7 bases. Trimming cost V 4 bases and J 2 bases; bases outside gene matches: 3. The CDR3 spans 14 residues. Germline V lookup: CDR1 SGHNT, CDR2 YYREEE (reference sequence). CDR3 DNA sequence: TGTGCCAGCAGCGAGGGGACAGCCTACAATGAGCAGTTCTTC. Its protein is CASSEGTAYNEQFF.

This chain joins TRBV2 and TRBJ1-1; weak D call: TRBD1 (5 bases). The V end lost 1 base, the J end lost 4 bases, and 10 bases lay between the germline ends. Germline-derived CDR1 and CDR2 are SNHLY and FYNNEI. The CDR3 extends over 14 amino acids. CDR3 sequence reads: CASSEDRTRTEAFF. DNA for the CDR3: TGTGCCAGCAGTGAAGACAGGACGCGCACTGAAGCTTTCTTT.

The chain links TRBV2 to TRBJ2-7; D might be TRBD2 (6 bases). Per the germline V gene, CDR1 is SNHLY and CDR2 is FYNNEI. Trimming took 0 bases from V and 5 from J, leaving 14 bases between them. There are 15 residues in the CDR3. This chain's CDR3 is CASSEARGGVNEQYV. CDR3 bases: TGTGCCAGCAGTGAAGCGCGGGGTGGGGTCAACGAGCAGTACGTC.

This clone was observed once. This chain joins TRBV9 and TRBJ1-2, with 7 bases aligning to TRBD1. CDR3 length: 13 residues. V shed 5 bases, J shed 4 bases, and the junction held 5 bases outside the gene matches. In germline, CDR1 is SGDLS, CDR2 YYNGEE. CDR3 protein: CASSTGESYGYTF. DNA of the CDR3: TGTGCCAGCAGTACAGGGGAGAGCTATGGCTACACCTTC.

V usage is TRBV27 and J usage is TRBJ2-3; D remains ambiguous. Trimming pared 4 bases from V and 0 bases from J, leaving 5 bases between. Germline CDR1 is MNHEY and CDR2 is SMNVEV (reference sequence). There are 13 residues in the CDR3. The CDR3 DNA is TGTGCCAGCAGTTGGGCTAGCACAGATACGCAGTATTTT. Encoded protein: CASSWASTDTQYF.

This clone was observed a few times. The rearrangement uses TRBV5-1 and TRBJ1-6; 9 nucleotides agree with TRBD1. Per the germline V gene, CDR1 is SGHRS and CDR2 is YFSETQ. This CDR3 contains 17 residues. The V and J ends lost 4 bases and 9 bases, in that order; junction bases with no gene match: 14. The CDR3 DNA is TGCGCCAGCAGCCGCGGGACAGGGCTTTCTCCCCCTTCACCCCTCCACTTT. It codes for CASSRGTGLSPPSPLHF.

The chain recombines TRBV3-1 (or the pseudogene TRBV3-2) with TRBJ2-7, with 10 bases fitting TRBD1. Looked up from germline, CDR1 is LGHDT and CDR2 is YNNKEL (reference sequence). V trimming: 2 bases; J trimming: 5 bases; junction bases outside the gene matches: 6. This CDR3 spans 15 amino acids. Here the CDR3 DNA reads TGTGCCAGCAGCCAATTGAGACAGGGGGCGAACGAGCAGTACTTC. This encodes CASSQLRQGANEQYF.

The chain couples TRBV7-9 to TRBJ2-7, with 12 nucleotides matching TRBD1. Germline V gives CDR1 SEHNR, CDR2 FQNEAQ (reference sequence). The CDR3 consists of 15 residues. V shed 4 bases and J 4 bases; nucleotides not matched to a gene: 5. CDR3 in amino acids: CASSSGTGGMYEQYF. CDR3 nucleotides: TGTGCCAGCAGCTCCGGGACAGGGGGCATGTACGAGCAGTACTTC.

In nucleotides, the CDR3 is TGTGCCAGCAGCCCACAGGGGGACACCGGGGAGCTGTTTTTT. Translating it yields CASSPQGDTGELFF. The rearrangement links TRBV7-3 to TRBJ2-2; 8 nucleotides match TRBD1. J lost 3 bases, V lost 5 bases, and 2 bases had no gene match. Germline V lookup: CDR1 SGHTA, CDR2 FQGTGA. The CDR3 runs 14 residues.

This chain links TRBV5-6 with TRBJ1-2, with 9 bases identical to TRBD1. CDR3 size: 15 residues. Germline V gene data show CDR1 as SGHDT and CDR2 as YYEEEE. The J segment lost 6 bases and the V segment lost 1 base, leaving 7 bases of the junction unmatched. CDR3 protein: CASSLPGQGLNGYTF. For the CDR3, the DNA is TGTGCCAGCAGCTTGCCGGGACAGGGATTGAATGGCTACACCTTC. The full variable domain, rest sourced from reference TRBV5-6 and TRBJ1-2, is DAGVTQSPTHLIKTRGQQVTLRCSPKSGHDTVSWYQQALGQGPQFIFQYYEEEERQRGNFPDRFSGHQFPNYSSELNVNALLLGDSALYLCASSLPGQGLNGYTFGSGTRLTVV.

This clone was found a few times. V is TRBV7-2 and J is TRBJ2-2, with TRBD2 as a possible D gene (5 bases). CDR3 length equals 14 residues. V was clipped by 1 base and J by 6 bases, with 9 bases between them. Germline-derived CDR1 and CDR2 are SGHTA and FQGNSA. The CDR3 nucleotides are TGTGCCAGCAGCTTAGAGCTAGCTCCCGGGGAGCTGTTTTTT. This translates into CASSLELAPGELFF. Complete variable domain (other parts from reference TRBV7-2 and TRBJ2-2): GAGVSQSPSNKVTEKGKDVELRCDPISGHTALYWYRQSLGQGLEFLIYFQGNSAPDKSGLPSDRFSAERTGGSVSTLTIQRTQQEDSAVYLCASSLELAPGELFFGEGSRLTVL.

The chain has TRBV3-1 (or the pseudogene TRBV3-2) and TRBJ2-7, with D perhaps TRBD2 (5 bases). V lost 1 base and J 1 base, leaving 11 bases between the germline ends. The CDR3 is 15 residues long. CDR1 LGHDT and CDR2 YNNKEL come from the germline V gene (reference sequence). The CDR3 nucleotides read TGTGCCAGCAGCCAAGCCCTAGCCTCATCCTACGAGCAGTACTTC. Translating it yields CASSQALASSYEQYF.